Shown below are 5 T cell receptor beta chains from a single sample sequenced in a study of a mutant IDH1 vaccine in newly diagnosed glioma. The antigens of these receptors remain unknown. The time point was: week 35, safety follow-up. Vaccine doses each comprised 300 ug of mutant IDH1 20-mer peptide, with topical imiquimod. This table comes from immunoSEQ multiplex PCR, and its TCRdb copy is limited to in-frame clones, with some not included. The sample lists about 33,000 clones; roughly 78% were seen once. Sequenced here: PBMCs, sampled from a glioma patient whose treatment included an IDH1 peptide vaccine. The source is a man aged 40-55 years with glioma. Some clones in this sample may be carry-over from other donors' samples.

V gene TRBV5-8 combines with J gene TRBJ1-5; a possible D gene is TRBD1 (6 bases). Between the trimmed V and J ends, which lost 3 bases and 3 bases, there was a span of 16 bases. The CDR3 loop spans 16 amino acids. Germline V gene data show CDR1 as SGHTS and CDR2 as YDEGEE. The CDR3 region is CASSWGGAWTNQPQHF. The CDR3 nucleotides are TGTGCCAGCAGCTGGGGGGGGGCTTGGACCAATCAGCCCCAGCATTTT.

The V and J genes are TRBV15 and TRBJ1-5; no clear D gene. Germline-derived CDR1 and CDR2 are LNHNV and YYDKDF (reference sequence). This CDR3 contains 14 residues. Trimming stripped 5 bases from V and 6 bases from J, with 14 bases between. CDR3 bases: TGTGCCACCAGCGGCCCGAGGGCGTTTCAGCCCCAGCATTTT. Amino acids: CATSGPRAFQPQHF. Full variable domain (rest looked up from reference TRBV15 and TRBJ1-5): DAMVIQNPRYQVTQFGKPVTLSCSQTLNHNVMYWYQQKSSQAPKLLFHYYDKDFNNEADTPDNFQSRRPNTSFCFLDIRSPGLGDTAMYLCATSGPRAFQPQHFGDGTRLSIL.

The table lists this clone with a count of one. V gene TRBV10-3 combines with J gene TRBJ1-2; 9 bases are shared with TRBD1. In germline, CDR1 is ENHRY, CDR2 SYGVKD. V dropped 5 bases and J dropped 4; count of bases not matched to a gene: 5. The CDR3 length is 14 residues. In nucleotides, the CDR3 is TGTGCCATCAGTCGTGACAGGGGGGCCTATGGCTACACCTTC. Amino acids: CAISRDRGAYGYTF.

This clone appeared a few times. The chain carries TRBV20-1 and TRBJ1-1, with D unclear. Germline CDR1 reads DFQATT; CDR2 reads SNEGSKA (reference sequence). CDR3 length: 11 residues. The V and J ends lost 2 bases and 3 bases respectively, with 4 bases between them. The CDR3 sequence: CSARPDTEAFF. The DNA of the CDR3 is TGCAGTGCTAGACCGGACACTGAAGCTTTCTTT.

The sample holds a few counts of this clone. The chain is built from TRBV4-1 and TRBJ2-7, with D unclear. Looked up from germline, CDR1 is MGHRA and CDR2 is YSYEKL. V was clipped by 1 base and J by 2 bases, with 18 bases between them. The CDR3 consists of 17 residues. In DNA form, the CDR3 reads TGCGCCAGCAGCCAAGTCTCTCCAAGGGCAAACACCTACGAGCAGTACTTC. It codes for CASSQVSPRANTYEQYF.